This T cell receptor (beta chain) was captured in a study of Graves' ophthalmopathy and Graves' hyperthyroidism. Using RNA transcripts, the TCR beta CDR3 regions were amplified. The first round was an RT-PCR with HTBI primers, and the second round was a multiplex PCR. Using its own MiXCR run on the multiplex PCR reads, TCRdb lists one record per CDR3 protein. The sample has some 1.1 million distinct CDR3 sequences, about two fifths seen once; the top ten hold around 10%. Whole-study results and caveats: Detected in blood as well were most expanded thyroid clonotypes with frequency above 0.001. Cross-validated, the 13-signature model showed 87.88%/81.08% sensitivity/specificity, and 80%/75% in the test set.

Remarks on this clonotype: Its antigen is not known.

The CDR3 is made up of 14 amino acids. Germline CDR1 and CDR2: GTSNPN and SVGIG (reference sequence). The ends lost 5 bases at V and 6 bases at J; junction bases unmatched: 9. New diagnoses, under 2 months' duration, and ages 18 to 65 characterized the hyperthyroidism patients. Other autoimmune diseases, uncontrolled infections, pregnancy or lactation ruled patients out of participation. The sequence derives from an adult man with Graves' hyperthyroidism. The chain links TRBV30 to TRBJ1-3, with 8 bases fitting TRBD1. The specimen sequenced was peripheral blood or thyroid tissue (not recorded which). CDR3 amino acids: CAWVGQGTENTIYF. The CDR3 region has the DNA TGTGCCTGGGTAGGACAGGGCACTGAAAACACCATATATTTT.